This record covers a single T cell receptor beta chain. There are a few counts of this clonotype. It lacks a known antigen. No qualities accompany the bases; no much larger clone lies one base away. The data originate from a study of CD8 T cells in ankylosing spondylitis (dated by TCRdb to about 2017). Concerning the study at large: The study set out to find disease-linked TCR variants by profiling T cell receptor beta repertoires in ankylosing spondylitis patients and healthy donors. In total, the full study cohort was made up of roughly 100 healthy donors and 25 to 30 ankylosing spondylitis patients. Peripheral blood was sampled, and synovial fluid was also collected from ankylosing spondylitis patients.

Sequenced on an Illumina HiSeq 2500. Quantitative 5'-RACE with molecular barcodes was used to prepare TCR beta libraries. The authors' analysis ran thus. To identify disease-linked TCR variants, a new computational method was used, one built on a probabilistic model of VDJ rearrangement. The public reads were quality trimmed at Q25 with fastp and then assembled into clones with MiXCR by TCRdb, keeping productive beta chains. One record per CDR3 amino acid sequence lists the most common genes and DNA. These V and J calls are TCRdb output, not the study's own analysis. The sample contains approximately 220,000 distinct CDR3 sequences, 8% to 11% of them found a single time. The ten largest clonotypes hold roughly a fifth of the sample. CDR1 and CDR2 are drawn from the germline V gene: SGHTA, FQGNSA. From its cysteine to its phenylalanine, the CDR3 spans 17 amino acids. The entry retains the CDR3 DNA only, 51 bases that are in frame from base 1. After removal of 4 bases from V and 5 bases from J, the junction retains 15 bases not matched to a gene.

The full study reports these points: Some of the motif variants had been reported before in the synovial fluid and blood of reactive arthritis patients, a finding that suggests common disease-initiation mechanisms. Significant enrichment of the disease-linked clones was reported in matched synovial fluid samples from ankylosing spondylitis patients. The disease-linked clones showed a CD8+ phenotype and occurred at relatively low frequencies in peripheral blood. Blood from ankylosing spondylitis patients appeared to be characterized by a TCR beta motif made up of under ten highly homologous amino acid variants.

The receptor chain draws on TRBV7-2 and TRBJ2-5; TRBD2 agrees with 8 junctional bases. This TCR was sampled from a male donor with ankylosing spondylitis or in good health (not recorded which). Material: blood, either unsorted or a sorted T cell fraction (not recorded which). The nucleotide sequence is TGTGCCAGCAGCTCCGACCTACCGGGACTAGACATGGAGACCCAGTACTTC. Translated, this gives CASSSDLPGLDMETQYF.